This TCR beta chain was sequenced for a study of blood T cell repertoires in COVID-19. Study information: Acute and convalescent COVID-19 samples came from the United States, Italy and Spain. Sources were T cells, B-cell-depleted T cells, or PBMCs; the material itself was cDNA or gDNA.

This study enrolled people aged about 18 to 100 from under 25 US geographic areas. The germline V gene has CDR1 MNHEY and CDR2 SVGEGT. The CDR3 loop spans 11 amino acids. V shed 5 bases and J shed 7 bases, with 6 bases lying between them. Study processing details: Estimated nucleated cell counts came from reference gene primer amplification. Profiled with immunoSEQ multiplex PCR; TCRdb holds only in-frame clones, not every one. The V and J calls and clone size come from that table; D and trimming were worked out from the DNA. There are about 260,000 clones in the sample; around 84% occur only once, and roughly 4% lies in the top ten.

The specimen sequenced was PBMCs or T cells enriched from blood (not recorded which). This sequence was found in a man under 40 with acute COVID-19. The chain carries TRBV6-2 or TRBV6-3 and TRBJ2-1; no definite D call. The CDR3 loop reads CASSQNNEQFF. In DNA, the CDR3 is TGTGCCAGCAGTCAAAATAATGAGCAGTTCTTC.